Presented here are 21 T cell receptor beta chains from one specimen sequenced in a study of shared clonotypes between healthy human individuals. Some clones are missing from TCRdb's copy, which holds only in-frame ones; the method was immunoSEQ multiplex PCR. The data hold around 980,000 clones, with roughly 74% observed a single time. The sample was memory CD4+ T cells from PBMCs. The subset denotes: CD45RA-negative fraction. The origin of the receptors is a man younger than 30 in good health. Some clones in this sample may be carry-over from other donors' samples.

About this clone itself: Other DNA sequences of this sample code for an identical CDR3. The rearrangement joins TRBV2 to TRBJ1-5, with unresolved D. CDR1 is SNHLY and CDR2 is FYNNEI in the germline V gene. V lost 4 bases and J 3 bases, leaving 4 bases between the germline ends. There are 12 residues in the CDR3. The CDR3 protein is CASSGNNQPQHF. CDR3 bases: TGTGCCAGCAGTGGGAACAATCAGCCCCAGCATTTT.

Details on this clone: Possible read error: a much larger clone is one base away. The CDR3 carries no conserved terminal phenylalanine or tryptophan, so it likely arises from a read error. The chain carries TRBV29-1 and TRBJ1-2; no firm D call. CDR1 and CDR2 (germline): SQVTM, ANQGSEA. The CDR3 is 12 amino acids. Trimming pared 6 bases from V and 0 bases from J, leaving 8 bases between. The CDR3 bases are TGCAGCGTCCAAGAAGCTAACTATGGCTACACCCTC. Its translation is CSVQEANYGYTL.

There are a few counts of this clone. Here the CDR3 reads CASSLRPPGTDTQYF. CDR3 coding DNA: TGCGCCAGCAGCTTACGGCCCCCGGGCACAGATACGCAGTATTTT. The V and J genes are TRBV5-1 and TRBJ2-3; D is ambiguous. The V end lost 2 bases, the J end lost 1 base, and 11 bases lay between the germline ends. There are 15 residues in the CDR3. The germline CDR1 and CDR2 sequences are SGHRS and YFSETQ. Full variable domain (remainder filled in from reference TRBV5-1 and TRBJ2-3): KAGVTQTPRYLIKTRGQQVTLSCSPISGHRSVSWYQQTPGQGLQFLFEYFSETQRNKGNFPGRFSGRQFSNSRSEMNVSTLELGDSALYLCASSLRPPGTDTQYFGPGTRLTVL.

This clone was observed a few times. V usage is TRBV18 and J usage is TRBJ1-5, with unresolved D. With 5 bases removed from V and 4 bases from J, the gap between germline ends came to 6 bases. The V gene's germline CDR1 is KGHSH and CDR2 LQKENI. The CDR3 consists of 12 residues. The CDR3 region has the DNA TGTGCCAGCTCAACCAATAATCAGCCCCAGCATTTT. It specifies CASSTNNQPQHF.

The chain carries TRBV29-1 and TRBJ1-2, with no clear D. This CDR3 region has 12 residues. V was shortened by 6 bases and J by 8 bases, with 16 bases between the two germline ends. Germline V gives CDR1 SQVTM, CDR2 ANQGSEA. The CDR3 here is CSVGVGFKGYTF. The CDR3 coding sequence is TGCAGCGTGGGAGTCGGGTTTAAGGGCTACACCTTC. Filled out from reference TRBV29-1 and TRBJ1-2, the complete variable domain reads SAVISQKPSRDICQRGTSLTIQCQVDSQVTMMFWYRQQPGQSLTLIATANQGSEATYESGFVIDKFPISRPNLTFSTLTVSNMSPEDSSIYLCSVGVGFKGYTFGSGTRLTVV.

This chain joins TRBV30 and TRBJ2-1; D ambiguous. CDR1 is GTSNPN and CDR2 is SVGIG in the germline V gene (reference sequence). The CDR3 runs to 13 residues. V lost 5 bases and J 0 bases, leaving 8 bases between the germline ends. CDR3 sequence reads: CAWSQSSYNEQFF. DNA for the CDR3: TGTGCCTGGTCACAGAGCTCCTACAATGAGCAGTTCTTC. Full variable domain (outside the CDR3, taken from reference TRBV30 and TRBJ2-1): SQTIHQWPATLVQPVGSPLSLECTVEGTSNPNLYWYRQAAGRGLQLLFYSVGIGQISSEVPQNLSASRPQDRQFILSSKKLLLSDSGFYLCAWSQSSYNEQFFGPGTRLTVL.

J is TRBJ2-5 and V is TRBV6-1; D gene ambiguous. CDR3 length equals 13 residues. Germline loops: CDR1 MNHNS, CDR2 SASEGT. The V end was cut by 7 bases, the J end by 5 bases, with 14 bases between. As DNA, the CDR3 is TGTGCCAGCACTTTTGCTCTGGGGGAGACCCAGTACTTC. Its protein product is CASTFALGETQYF.

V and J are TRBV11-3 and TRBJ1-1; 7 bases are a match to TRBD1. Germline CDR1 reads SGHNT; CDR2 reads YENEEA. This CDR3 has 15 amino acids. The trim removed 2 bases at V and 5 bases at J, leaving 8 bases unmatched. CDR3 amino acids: CASSLTGDLGTEAFF. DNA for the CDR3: TGTGCCAGCAGCTTAACAGGGGACTTGGGGACTGAAGCTTTCTTT.

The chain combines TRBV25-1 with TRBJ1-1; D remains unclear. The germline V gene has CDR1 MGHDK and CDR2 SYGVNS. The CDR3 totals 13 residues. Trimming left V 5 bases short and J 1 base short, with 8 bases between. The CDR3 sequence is CASSWSWNTEAFF. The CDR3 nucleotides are TGTGCCAGCAGTTGGTCTTGGAACACTGAAGCTTTCTTT. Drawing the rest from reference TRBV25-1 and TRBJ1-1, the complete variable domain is EADIYQTPRYLVIGTGKKITLECSQTMGHDKMYWYQQDPGMELHLIHYSYGVNSTEKGDLSSESTVSRIRTEHFPLTLESARPSHTSQYLCASSWSWNTEAFFGQGTRLTVV.

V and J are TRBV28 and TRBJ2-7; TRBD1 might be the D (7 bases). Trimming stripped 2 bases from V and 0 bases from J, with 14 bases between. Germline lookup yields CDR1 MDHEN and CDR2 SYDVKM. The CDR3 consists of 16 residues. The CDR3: CASSLGGTASSYEQYF. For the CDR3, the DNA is TGTGCCAGCAGTTTAGGGGGGACAGCGAGCTCCTACGAGCAGTACTTC.

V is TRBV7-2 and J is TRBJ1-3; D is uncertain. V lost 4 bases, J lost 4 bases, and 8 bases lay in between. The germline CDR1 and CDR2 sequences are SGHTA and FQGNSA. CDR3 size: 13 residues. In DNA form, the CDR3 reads TGTGCCAGCAGCTCAGACTACGGAAACACCATATATTTT. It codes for CASSSDYGNTIYF.

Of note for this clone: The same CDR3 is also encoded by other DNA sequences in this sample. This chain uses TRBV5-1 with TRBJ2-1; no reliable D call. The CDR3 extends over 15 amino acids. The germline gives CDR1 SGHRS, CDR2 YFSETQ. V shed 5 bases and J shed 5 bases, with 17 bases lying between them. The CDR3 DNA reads TGCGCCAGCAGTTACTCACTGGCTCGGAACAATGAGCAGTTCTTC. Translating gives CASSYSLARNNEQFF.

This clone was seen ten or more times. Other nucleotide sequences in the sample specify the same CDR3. CDR3 amino acids: CASTARGTEAFF. The CDR3, as DNA: TGTGCCAGCACCGCCCGCGGCACTGAAGCTTTCTTT. The rearrangement joins TRBV28 to TRBJ1-1; D ambiguous. The CDR3 consists of 12 residues. CDR1 and CDR2 from the germline V gene are MDHEN and SYDVKM. The V and J ends lost 7 bases and 4 bases respectively, with 10 bases between them.

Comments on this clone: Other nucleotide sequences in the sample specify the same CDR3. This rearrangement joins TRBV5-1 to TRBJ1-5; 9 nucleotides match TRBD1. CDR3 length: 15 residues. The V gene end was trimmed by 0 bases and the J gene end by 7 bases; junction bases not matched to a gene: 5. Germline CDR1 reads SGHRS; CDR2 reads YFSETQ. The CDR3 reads CASSLEGQGNQPQHF. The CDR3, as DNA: TGCGCCAGCAGCTTGGAGGGACAGGGAAACCAGCCCCAGCATTTT.

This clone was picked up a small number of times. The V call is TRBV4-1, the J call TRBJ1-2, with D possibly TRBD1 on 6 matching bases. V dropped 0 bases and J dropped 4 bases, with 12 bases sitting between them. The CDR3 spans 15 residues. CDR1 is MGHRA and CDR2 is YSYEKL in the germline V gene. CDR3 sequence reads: CASSQDSRGSYGYTF. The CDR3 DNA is TGCGCCAGCAGCCAAGATAGCAGGGGTTCCTATGGCTACACCTTC.

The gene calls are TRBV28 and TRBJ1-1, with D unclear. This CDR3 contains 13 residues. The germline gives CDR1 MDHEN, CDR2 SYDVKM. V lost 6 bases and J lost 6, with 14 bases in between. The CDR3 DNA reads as TGTGCCAGCAGGCTGGACGGCCTCGCTGAAGCTTTCTTT. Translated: CASRLDGLAEAFF.

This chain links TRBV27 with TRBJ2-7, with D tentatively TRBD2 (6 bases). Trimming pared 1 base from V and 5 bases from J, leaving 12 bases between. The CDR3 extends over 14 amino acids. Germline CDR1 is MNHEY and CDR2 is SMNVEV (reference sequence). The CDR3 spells CASSLWAGRNEQYF. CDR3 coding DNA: TGTGCCAGCAGTTTATGGGCGGGGAGGAACGAGCAGTACTTC.

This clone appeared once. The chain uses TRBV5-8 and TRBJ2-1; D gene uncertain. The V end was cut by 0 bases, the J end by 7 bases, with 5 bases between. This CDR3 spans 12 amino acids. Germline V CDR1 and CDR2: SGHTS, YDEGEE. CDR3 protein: CASSLAKNEQFF. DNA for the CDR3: TGTGCCAGCAGCTTGGCCAAAAATGAGCAGTTCTTC. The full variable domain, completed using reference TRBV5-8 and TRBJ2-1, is EAGVTQSPTHLIKTRGQQATLRCSPISGHTSVYWYQQALGLGLQFLLWYDEGEERNRGNFPPRFSGRQFPNYSSELNVNALELEDSALYLCASSLAKNEQFFGPGTRLTVL.

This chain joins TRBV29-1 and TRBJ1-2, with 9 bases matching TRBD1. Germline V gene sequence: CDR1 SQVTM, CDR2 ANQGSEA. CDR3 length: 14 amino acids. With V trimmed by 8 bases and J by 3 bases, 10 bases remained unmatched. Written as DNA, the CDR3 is TGCAGCTCGGGGGAGGGACAGGGCGACTATGGCTACACCTTC. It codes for CSSGEGQGDYGYTF. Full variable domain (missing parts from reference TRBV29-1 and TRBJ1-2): SAVISQKPSRDICQRGTSLTIQCQVDSQVTMMFWYRQQPGQSLTLIATANQGSEATYESGFVIDKFPISRPNLTFSTLTVSNMSPEDSSIYLCSSGEGQGDYGYTFGSGTRLTVV.

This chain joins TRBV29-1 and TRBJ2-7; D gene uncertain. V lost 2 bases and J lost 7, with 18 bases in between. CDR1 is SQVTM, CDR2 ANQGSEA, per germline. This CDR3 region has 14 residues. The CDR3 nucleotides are TGCAGCGTTGAAAACCACTGGGGTTCGGGTGAGCAGTACTTC. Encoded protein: CSVENHWGSGEQYF.

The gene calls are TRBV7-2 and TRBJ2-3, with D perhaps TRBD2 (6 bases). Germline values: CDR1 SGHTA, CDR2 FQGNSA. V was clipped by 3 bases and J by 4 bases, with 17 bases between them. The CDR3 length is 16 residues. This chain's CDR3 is CASSFLGGGRADTQYF. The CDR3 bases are TGTGCCAGCAGCTTCTTAGGTGGAGGGCGGGCAGATACGCAGTATTTT. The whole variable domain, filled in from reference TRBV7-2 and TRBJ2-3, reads GAGVSQSPSNKVTEKGKDVELRCDPISGHTALYWYRQSLGQGLEFLIYFQGNSAPDKSGLPSDRFSAERTGGSVSTLTIQRTQQEDSAVYLCASSFLGGGRADTQYFGPGTRLTVL.